These T cell receptor beta chains were read from a single sample in a study of blood T cell repertoires in COVID-19. The repertoire was sequenced with immunoSEQ multiplex PCR; TCRdb's copy has only in-frame clones and lacks some. The sample holds 250,000 to 350,000 clones, about 90% seen once. Material for sequencing was PBMCs or T cells enriched from blood (not recorded which). These receptors were collected from a woman between 50 and 59 years old who had been exposed to COVID-19. Both conserved end residues are part of each CDR3.

V	J	CDR3
TRBV3-1/TRBV3-2	TRBJ2-3	CASSHREAAGLQYF
TRBV5-6	TRBJ1-1	CASSLARLNTEAFF
TRBV19	TRBJ1-5	CASSIDNSNQPQHF
TRBV6-5	TRBJ2-5	CASRGAGMETQYF
TRBV28	TRBJ1-5	CASSPPGQPVYNSNQPQHF
TRBV3-1/TRBV3-2	TRBJ2-3	CASSQDIGLAGNASTDTQYF
TRBV7-9	TRBJ2-1	CASSFAGGNEQFF
TRBV30	TRBJ2-6	CAWKGSPGANVLTF
TRBV15	TRBJ1-5	CATWEGQDLEPQHF
TRBV6-6	TRBJ2-1	CASRTSAKGDEQFF
TRBV28	TRBJ1-3	CASSNGQGGNTIYF
TRBV11-2	TRBJ2-2	CASSLGSSISNTGELFF
TRBV5-1	TRBJ2-2	CASSRSGQNTGELFF
TRBV27	TRBJ2-4	CASSRTGNIQYF
TRBV3-1/TRBV3-2	TRBJ1-6	CASNRGSSYNSPLHF
TRBV4-2	TRBJ2-3	CASSLGQGTDTQYF
TRBV5-1	TRBJ1-2	CASRRTTNYGYTF
TRBV19	TRBJ2-3	CASSMMAGGRTDTQYF
TRBV5-1	TRBJ2-5	CASSLSGGRETQYF
TRBV2	TRBJ2-5	CAIRTGWRETQYF